This TCR beta chain was sequenced during a study of response to subunit inactivated influenza vaccine (dated by TCRdb to between 2017 and 2018). At the level of the whole study: To follow how T cells responded to a trivalent subunit inactivated influenza vaccine, the researchers relied on deep quantitative profiling of the T cell receptor repertoire. The study at large found these results: The authors suggested that each seasonal influenza vaccination may recruit only a limited number of new T cells.

Regarding this clonotype: Its antigen remains undetermined. It has no much larger one-base neighbor in the sample; base qualities were not kept.

Library preparation was by RT-PCR. The sequencing machine was an Illumina HiSeq 2500. Using fastp at Q25 and MiXCR, TCRdb reprocessed the public reads and kept productive beta chains. Rows with one shared CDR3 protein collapse into an entry with the most common genes and DNA. The sample table contains approximately 700,000 distinct CDR3 sequences; only one count was recorded for about 15% of them. The ten top clones hold around 6.5% of the sample. Compared with germline, V lacks 1 base and J lacks 5 bases; bases without a gene match: 3. From cysteine to phenylalanine, the CDR3 is 14 amino acids long. Only the CDR3 DNA stays, 42 bases, in frame from base 1.

This chain joins TRBV12-3 or TRBV12-4 to TRBJ2-3; 7 nucleotides in the junction match TRBD2. This TCR was sampled from a man aged 50 or older who received an inactivated influenza vaccine. Donor details come from another sample of the same person, matched by shared clones. The sequencing used PBMCs from blood, collected 14 to 15 days before vaccination. The CDR3 in this case is CASSLGGLKDTQYF. The DNA reads as follows: TGTGCCAGCAGTTTAGGGGGACTAAAAGATACGCAGTATTTT.